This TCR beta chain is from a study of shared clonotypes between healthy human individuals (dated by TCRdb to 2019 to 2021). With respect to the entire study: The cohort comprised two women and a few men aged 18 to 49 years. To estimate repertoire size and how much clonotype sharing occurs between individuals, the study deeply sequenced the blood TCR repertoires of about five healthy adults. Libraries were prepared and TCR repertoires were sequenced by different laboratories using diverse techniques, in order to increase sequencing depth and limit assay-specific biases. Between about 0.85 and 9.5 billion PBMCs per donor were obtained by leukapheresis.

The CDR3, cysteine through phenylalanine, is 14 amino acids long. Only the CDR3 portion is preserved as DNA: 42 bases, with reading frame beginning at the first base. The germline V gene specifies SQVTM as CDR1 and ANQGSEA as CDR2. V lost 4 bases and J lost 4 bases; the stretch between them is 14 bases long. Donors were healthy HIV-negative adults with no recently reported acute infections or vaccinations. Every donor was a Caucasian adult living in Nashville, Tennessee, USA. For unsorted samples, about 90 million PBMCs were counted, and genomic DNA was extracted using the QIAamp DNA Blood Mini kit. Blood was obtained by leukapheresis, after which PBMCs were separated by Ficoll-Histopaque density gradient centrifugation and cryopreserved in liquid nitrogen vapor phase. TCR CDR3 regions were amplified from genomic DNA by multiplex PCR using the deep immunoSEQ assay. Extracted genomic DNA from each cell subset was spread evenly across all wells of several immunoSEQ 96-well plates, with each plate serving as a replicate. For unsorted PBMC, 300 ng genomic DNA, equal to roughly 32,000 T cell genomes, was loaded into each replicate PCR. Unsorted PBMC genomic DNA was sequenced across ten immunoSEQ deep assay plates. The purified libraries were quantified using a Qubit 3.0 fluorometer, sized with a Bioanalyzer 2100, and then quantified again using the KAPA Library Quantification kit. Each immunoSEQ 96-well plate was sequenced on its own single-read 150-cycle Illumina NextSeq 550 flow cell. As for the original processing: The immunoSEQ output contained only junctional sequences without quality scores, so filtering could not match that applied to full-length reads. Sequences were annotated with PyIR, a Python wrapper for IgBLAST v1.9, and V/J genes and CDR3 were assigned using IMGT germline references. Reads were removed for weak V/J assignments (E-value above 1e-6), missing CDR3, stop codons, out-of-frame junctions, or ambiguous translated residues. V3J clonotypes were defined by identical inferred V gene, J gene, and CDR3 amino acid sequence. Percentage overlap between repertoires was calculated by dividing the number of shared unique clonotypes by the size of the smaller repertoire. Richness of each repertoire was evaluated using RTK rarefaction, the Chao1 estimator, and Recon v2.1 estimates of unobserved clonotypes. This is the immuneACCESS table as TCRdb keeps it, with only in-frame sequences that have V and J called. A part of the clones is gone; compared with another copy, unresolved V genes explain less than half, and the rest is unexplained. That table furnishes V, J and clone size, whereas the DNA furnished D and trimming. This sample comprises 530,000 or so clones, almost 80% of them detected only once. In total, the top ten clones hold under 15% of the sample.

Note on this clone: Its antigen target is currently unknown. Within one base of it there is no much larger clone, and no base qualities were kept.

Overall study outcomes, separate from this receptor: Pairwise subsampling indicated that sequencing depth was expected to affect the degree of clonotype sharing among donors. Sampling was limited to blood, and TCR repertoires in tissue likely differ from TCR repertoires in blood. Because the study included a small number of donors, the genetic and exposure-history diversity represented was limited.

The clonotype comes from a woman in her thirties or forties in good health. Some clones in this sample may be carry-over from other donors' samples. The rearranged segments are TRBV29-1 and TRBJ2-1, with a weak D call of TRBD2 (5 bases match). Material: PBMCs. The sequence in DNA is TGCAGCGTTGGGGAGAGCGGAAGATACAATGAGCAGTTCTTC. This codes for CSVGESGRYNEQFF.